This TCR beta chain stems from a study of blood T cell repertoires in COVID-19. The wider study: Samples representing acute and convalescent COVID-19 were sourced from the United States, Italy and Spain.

Generated by immunoSEQ multiplex PCR, the TCRdb table keeps only in-frame clones and is missing some. The sample includes approximately 260,000 clones, around 92% seen only once; the top ten take approximately 2%. Participants' own reports of clinical history determined their cohort assignment. The V and J ends lost 5 bases and 9 bases, in that order; junction bases with no gene match: 6. The CDR3 extends over 13 amino acids. Germline CDR1 reads MNHEY; CDR2 reads SMNVEV (reference sequence). Sequencing was done on a sample of PBMCs or T cells enriched from blood (not recorded which). This TCR was sampled from a woman aged 60-70 years who had recovered from COVID-19. The rearrangement links TRBV27 to TRBJ2-1, with 8 bases fitting TRBD2. The CDR3 loop reads CASSPREALEQFF. Here the CDR3 DNA reads TGTGCCAGCAGTCCGCGGGAGGCGCTTGAGCAGTTCTTC.